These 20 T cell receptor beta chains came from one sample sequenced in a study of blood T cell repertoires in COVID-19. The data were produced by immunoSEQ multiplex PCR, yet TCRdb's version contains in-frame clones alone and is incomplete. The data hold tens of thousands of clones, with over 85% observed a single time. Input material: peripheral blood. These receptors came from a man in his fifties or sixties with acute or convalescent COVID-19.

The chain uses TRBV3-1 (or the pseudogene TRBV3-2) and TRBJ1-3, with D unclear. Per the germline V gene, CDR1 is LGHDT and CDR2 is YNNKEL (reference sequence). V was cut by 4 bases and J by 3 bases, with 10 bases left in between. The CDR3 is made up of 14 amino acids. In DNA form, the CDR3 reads TGTGCCAGCAGCCTCTTTACGGGTGGAAACACCATATATTTT. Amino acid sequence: CASSLFTGGNTIYF.

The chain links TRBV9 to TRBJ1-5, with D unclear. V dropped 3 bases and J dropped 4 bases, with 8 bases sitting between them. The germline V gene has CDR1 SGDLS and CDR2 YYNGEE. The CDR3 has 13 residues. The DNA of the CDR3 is TGTGCCAGCAGCGCCGAAGCGAATCAGCCCCAGCATTTT. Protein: CASSAEANQPQHF.

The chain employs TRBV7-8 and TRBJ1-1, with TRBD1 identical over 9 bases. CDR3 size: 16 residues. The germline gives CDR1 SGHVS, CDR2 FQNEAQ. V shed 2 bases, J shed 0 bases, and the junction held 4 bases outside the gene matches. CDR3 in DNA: TGTGCCAGCAGCTTAAGAGGACAGGGGCTGAACACTGAAGCTTTCTTT. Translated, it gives CASSLRGQGLNTEAFF.

The CDR3 bases are TGTGCCAGCAGTCAAGCAGGGGGCGGCGATCAGCCCCAGCATTTT. This gives the protein CASSQAGGGDQPQHF. V and J are TRBV28 and TRBJ1-5; TRBD1 matches at 8 bases. The length of the CDR3 is 15 residues. Trimming at V came to 5 bases and at J to 5 bases, leaving 8 bases not matched to a gene. Germline CDR1 and CDR2: MDHEN and SYDVKM.

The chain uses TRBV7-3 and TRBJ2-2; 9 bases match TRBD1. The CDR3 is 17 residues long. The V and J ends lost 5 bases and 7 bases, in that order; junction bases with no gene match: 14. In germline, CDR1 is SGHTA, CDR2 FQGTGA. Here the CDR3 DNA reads TGTGCCAGCAGCCTCTCACCACAGGGGGCGTCTGTCGGGGAGCTGTTTTTT. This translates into CASSLSPQGASVGELFF.

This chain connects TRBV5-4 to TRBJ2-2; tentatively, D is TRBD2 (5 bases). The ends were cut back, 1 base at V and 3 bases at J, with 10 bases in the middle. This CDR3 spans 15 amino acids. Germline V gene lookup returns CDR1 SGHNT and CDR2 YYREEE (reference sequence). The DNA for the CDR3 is TGTGCCAGCAGCTTGTCCAGCGGATACACCGGGGAGCTGTTTTTT. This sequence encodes CASSLSSGYTGELFF. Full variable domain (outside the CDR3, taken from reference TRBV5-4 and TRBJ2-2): ETGVTQSPTHLIKTRGQQVTLRCSSQSGHNTVSWYQQALGQGPQFIFQYYREEENGRGNFPPRFSGLQFPNYSSELNVNALELDDSALYLCASSLSSGYTGELFFGEGSRLTVL.

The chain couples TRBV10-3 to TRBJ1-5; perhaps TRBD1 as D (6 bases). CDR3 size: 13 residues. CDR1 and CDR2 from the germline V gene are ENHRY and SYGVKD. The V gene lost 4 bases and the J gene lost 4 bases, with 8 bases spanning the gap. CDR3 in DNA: TGTGCCATCAGTGGACAGGAGAATCAGCCCCAGCATTTT. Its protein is CAISGQENQPQHF.

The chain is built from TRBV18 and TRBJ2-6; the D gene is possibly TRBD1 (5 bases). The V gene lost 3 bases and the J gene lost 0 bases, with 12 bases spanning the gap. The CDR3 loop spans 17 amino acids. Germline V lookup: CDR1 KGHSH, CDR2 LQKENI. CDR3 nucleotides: TGTGCCAGCTCACCTCGATCAGGGAACTCTGGGGCCAACGTCCTGACTTTC. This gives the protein CASSPRSGNSGANVLTF.

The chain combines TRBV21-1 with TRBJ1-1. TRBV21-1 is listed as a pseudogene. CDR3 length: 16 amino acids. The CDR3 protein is CASSKALSGVDTEAFF. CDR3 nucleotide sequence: TGTGCCAGCAGCAAAGCGCTTTCGGGGGTCGACACTGAAGCTTTCTTT.

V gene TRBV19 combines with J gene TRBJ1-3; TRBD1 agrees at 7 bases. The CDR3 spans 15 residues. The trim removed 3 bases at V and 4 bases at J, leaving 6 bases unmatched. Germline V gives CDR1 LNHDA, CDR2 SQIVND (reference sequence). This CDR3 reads CASSMTGSAGNTIYF. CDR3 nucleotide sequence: TGTGCCAGTAGTATGACAGGGTCTGCCGGAAACACCATATATTTT.

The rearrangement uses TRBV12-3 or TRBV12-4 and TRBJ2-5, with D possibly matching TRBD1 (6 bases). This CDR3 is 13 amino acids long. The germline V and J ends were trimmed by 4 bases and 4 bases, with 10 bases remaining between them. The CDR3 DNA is TGTGCCAGCAGTTCAGGGGCGAGAGAGACCCAGTACTTC. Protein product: CASSSGARETQYF.

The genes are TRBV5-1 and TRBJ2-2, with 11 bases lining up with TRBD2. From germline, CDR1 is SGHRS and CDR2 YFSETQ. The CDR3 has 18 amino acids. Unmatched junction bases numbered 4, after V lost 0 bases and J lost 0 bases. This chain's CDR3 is CASSLVPSGGTNTGELFF. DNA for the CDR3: TGCGCCAGCAGCTTGGTTCCTAGCGGGGGGACGAACACCGGGGAGCTGTTTTTT.

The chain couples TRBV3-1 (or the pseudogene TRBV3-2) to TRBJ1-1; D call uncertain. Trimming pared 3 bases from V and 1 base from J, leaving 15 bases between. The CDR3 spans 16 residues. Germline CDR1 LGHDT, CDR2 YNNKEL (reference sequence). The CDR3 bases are TGTGCCAGCAGCCAGGGTAGTTCGGGAGCGAACACTGAAGCTTTCTTT. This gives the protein CASSQGSSGANTEAFF.

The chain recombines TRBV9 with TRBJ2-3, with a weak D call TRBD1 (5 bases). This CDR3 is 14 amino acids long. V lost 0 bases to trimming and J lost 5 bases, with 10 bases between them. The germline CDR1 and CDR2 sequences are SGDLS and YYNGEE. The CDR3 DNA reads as TGTGCCAGCAGCGTAGACCGGACACAAGATACGCAGTATTTT. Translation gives CASSVDRTQDTQYF.

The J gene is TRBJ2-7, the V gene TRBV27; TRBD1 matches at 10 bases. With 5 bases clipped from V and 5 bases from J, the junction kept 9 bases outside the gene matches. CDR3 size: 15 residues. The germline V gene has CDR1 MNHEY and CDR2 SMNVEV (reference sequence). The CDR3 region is CASSPLRDRGHEQYF. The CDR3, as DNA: TGTGCCAGCAGTCCGCTGAGGGACAGGGGCCACGAGCAGTACTTC.

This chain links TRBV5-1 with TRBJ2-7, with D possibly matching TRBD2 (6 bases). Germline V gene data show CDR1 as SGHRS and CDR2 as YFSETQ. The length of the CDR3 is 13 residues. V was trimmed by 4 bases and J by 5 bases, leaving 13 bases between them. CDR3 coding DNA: TGCGCCAGCAGCGGCGGGGCAAGCAACGAGCAGTACTTC. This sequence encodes CASSGGASNEQYF.

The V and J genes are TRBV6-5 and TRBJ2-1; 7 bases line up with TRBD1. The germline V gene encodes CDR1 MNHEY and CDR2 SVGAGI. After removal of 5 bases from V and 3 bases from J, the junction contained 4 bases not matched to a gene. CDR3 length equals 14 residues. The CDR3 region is CASSPGQIYNEQFF. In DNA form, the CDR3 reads TGTGCCAGCAGTCCGGGACAGATCTACAATGAGCAGTTCTTC.

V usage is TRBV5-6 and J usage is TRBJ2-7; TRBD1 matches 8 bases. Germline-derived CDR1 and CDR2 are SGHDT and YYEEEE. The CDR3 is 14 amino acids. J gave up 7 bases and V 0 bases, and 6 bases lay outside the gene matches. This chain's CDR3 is CASSLGQGAREQYV. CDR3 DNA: TGTGCCAGCAGCTTGGGGCAGGGGGCGAGGGAGCAGTACGTC.

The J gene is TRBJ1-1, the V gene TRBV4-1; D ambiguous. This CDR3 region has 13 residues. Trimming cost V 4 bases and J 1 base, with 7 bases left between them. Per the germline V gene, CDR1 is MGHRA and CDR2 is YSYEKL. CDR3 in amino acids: CASSRGGNTEAFF. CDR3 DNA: TGCGCCAGCAGCCGAGGTGGGAACACTGAAGCTTTCTTT.

CDR3 in DNA: TGTGCCAGCAGTTACTTTGGGCCCCGTGGAGAGACCCAGTACTTC. This translates into CASSYFGPRGETQYF. The chain combines TRBV6-2 or TRBV6-3 with TRBJ2-5; D gene uncertain. Germline CDR1 MNHEY, CDR2 SVGEGT. The CDR3 totals 15 residues. Trimming pared 1 base from V and 4 bases from J, leaving 13 bases between.